The 8 T cell receptor beta chains below were found in one sample sequenced in a study of cytomegalovirus exposure and HLA in healthy donors (dated by TCRdb to 2015 to 2018). Library generation was performed with the immunoSEQ multiplex PCR assay. The multiplex PCR relied on a mix of 60 forward primers for TCR Vbeta segments and 13 reverse primers for TCR Jbeta segments. The immuneACCESS repertoire file appears here via TCRdb, limited to in-frame rearrangements. These files lack a portion of the clones; in checked studies, under half of the deficit traces to unresolved V genes, and the cause of the others is not known. The table for this sample lists under 200,000 clones; around 88% of them were counted only once. The leading ten clones occupy more than 0.25% of the sample. Sequenced material: PBMCs. The receptors were sampled from a woman in her twenties or thirties in good health and CMV-seronegative.

This sequence joins TRBV2 and TRBJ2-7; tentatively, D is TRBD2 (7 bases). This CDR3 spans 14 amino acids. Germline V gives CDR1 SNHLY, CDR2 FYNNEI. V lost 7 bases and J lost 6, with 19 bases in between. CDR3 amino acids: CASTPGLGGSEQYF. The CDR3, as DNA: TGTGCCAGCACCCCAGGACTAGGGGGGAGCGAGCAGTACTTC. The full variable domain, with the rest looked up from reference TRBV2 and TRBJ2-7, is EPEVTQTPSHQVTQMGQEVILRCVPISNHLYFYWYRQILGQKVEFLVSFYNNEISEKSEIFDDQFSVERPDGSNFTLKIRSTKLEDSAMYFCASTPGLGGSEQYFGPGTRLTVT.

The chain recombines TRBV10-3 with TRBJ2-4; a weak D match, TRBD1 (5 bases). The CDR3 length is 14 residues. CDR1 and CDR2 from the germline V gene are ENHRY and SYGVKD. The V end lost 10 bases, the J end lost 2 bases, and 15 bases lay between the germline ends. The CDR3 loop reads CATTLTATKNIQYF. CDR3 bases: TGTGCCACCACACTGACAGCCACCAAAAACATTCAGTACTTC.

The chain employs TRBV9 and TRBJ2-5; 14 bases map to TRBD2. This CDR3 contains 17 residues. V lost 4 bases and J lost 5; bases outside the gene matches: 10. Germline CDR1 is SGDLS and CDR2 is YYNGEE. The CDR3: CASSPLGGTSGSETQYF. The DNA of the CDR3 is TGTGCCAGCAGCCCCCTGGGGGGGACTAGCGGGAGTGAGACCCAGTACTTC.

The rearrangement joins TRBV7-6 to TRBJ1-1, with D hard to call. The CDR3 sequence is 15 residues long. Germline CDR1 reads SGHVS; CDR2 reads FNYEAQ. Deletions cut 1 base from V and 6 bases from J, with 15 bases between. The CDR3 DNA reads TGTGCCAGCAGCTTAGAGGCAGGCCGTTCCGCTGAAGCTTTCTTT. Translating gives CASSLEAGRSAEAFF.

To note about this clone: The junction departs from the called germline gene at one end, perhaps through a read error. The chain recombines TRBV10-3 with TRBJ2-1; 9 positions agree with TRBD2. Germline V gene sequence: CDR1 ENHRY, CDR2 SYGVKD. The CDR3 has 14 amino acids. The CDR3 DNA sequence: TGTGCCGTCAGCGCGGGAGGGGACTACAATGAGCAGTTCTTC. It translates to CAVSAGGDYNEQFF.

This chain links TRBV7-9 with TRBJ1-2, with D perhaps TRBD1 (5 bases). CDR1 SEHNR and CDR2 FQNEAQ come from the germline V gene (reference sequence). Trimming stripped 0 bases from V and 6 bases from J, with 11 bases between. The CDR3 has 14 amino acids. The CDR3 is CASSLAWQGNGYTF. In DNA form, the CDR3 reads TGTGCCAGCAGCTTAGCTTGGCAGGGAAATGGCTACACCTTC. Full variable domain (missing parts from reference TRBV7-9 and TRBJ1-2): DTGVSQNPRHKITKRGQNVTFRCDPISEHNRLYWYRQTLGQGPEFLTYFQNEAQLEKSRLLSDRFSAERPKGSFSTLEIQRTEQGDSAMYLCASSLAWQGNGYTFGSGTRLTVV.

This chain joins TRBV29-1 and TRBJ2-7; 14 nucleotides line up with TRBD2. With V trimmed by 4 bases and J by 7 bases, 12 bases remained unmatched. The germline CDR1 and CDR2 sequences are SQVTM and ANQGSEA. The CDR3 has 16 residues. The CDR3 sequence: CSVVGTSGSAGREQYF. The CDR3 region has the DNA TGCAGCGTTGTTGGGACTAGCGGGAGCGCTGGCCGGGAGCAGTACTTC.

V usage is TRBV5-1 and J usage is TRBJ2-2; D not certain. V dropped 2 bases and J dropped 7 bases, with 12 bases sitting between them. Germline lookup yields CDR1 SGHRS and CDR2 YFSETQ. CDR3 length: 14 residues. The CDR3 DNA is TGCGCCAGCAGCTTTCCCGACACCCGCGGGGAGCTGTTTTTT. It translates to CASSFPDTRGELFF. Complete variable domain (other parts from reference TRBV5-1 and TRBJ2-2): KAGVTQTPRYLIKTRGQQVTLSCSPISGHRSVSWYQQTPGQGLQFLFEYFSETQRNKGNFPGRFSGRQFSNSRSEMNVSTLELGDSALYLCASSFPDTRGELFFGEGSRLTVL.